What follows describes a single T cell receptor beta chain. In the study's own analysis: Counts of nucleated cells, estimated from reference gene primer amplification, were obtained. Profiled with immunoSEQ multiplex PCR; TCRdb holds only in-frame clones, not every one. V and J calls and clone size are copied from that table; D and trimming were computed from the DNA. This sample has about 42,000 clones, with about 85% found just once. The data were obtained in a study of blood T cell repertoires in COVID-19. Trimming at V came to 5 bases and at J to 4 bases, leaving 7 bases not matched to a gene. The V gene's germline CDR1 is MNHEY and CDR2 SVGEGT. This CDR3 region has 15 residues.

The chain couples TRBV6-2 or TRBV6-3 to TRBJ2-3; TRBD1 matches 9 bases. The specimen sequenced was peripheral blood. The origin of this receptor is a woman aged 70-85 years in a cohort sampled during active COVID-19. The CDR3 coding sequence is TGTGCCAGCAGTCAGGGACAGGGATTCGCAGATACGCAGTATTTT. Its translation is CASSQGQGFADTQYF.